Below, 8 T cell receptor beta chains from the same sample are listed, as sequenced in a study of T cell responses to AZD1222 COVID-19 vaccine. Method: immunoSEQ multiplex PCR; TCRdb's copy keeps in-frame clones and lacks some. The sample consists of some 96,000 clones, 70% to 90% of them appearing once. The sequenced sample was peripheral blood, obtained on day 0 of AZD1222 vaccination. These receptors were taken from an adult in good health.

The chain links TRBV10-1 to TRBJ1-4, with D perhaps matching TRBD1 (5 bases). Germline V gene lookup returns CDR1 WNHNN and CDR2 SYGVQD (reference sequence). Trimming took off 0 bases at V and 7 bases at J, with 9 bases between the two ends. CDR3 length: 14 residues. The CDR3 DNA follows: TGCGCCAGCAGTGAGTCCGGGACGGGTGAAAAACTGTTTTTT. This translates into CASSESGTGEKLFF.

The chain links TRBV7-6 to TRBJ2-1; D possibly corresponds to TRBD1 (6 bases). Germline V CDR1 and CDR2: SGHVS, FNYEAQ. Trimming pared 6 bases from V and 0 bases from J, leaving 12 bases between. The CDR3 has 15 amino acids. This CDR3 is CASSPRDTSYNEQFF. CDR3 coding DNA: TGTGCCAGCAGTCCACGGGACACCTCCTACAATGAGCAGTTCTTC.

This CDR3 is CASNPGGNTDTQYF. Written as DNA, the CDR3 is TGTGCCAGCAACCCGGGGGGAAACACAGATACGCAGTATTTT. This chain connects TRBV7-9 to TRBJ2-3, with 7 bases fitting TRBD2. This CDR3 is 14 amino acids long. The J segment lost 2 bases and the V segment lost 7 bases, leaving 6 bases of the junction unmatched. Per the germline V gene, CDR1 is SEHNR and CDR2 is FQNEAQ (reference sequence). The variable domain in full, with the rest retrieved from reference TRBV7-9 and TRBJ2-3, is DTGVSQNPRHKITKRGQNVTFRCDPISEHNRLYWYRQTLGQGPEFLTYFQNEAQLEKSRLLSDRFSAERPKGSFSTLEIQRTEQGDSAMYLCASNPGGNTDTQYFGPGTRLTVL.

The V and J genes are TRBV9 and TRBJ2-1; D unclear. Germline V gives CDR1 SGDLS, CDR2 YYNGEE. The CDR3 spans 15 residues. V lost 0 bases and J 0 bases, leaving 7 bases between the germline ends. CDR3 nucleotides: TGTGCCAGCAGCGTAGTCGACTTCTCCTACAATGAGCAGTTCTTC. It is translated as CASSVVDFSYNEQFF.

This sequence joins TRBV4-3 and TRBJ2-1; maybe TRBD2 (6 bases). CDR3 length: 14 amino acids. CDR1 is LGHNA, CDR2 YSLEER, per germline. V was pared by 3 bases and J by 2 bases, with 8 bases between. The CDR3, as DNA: TGCGCCAGCAGCCAGGGGGAGGCCTACAATGAGCAGTTCTTC. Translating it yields CASSQGEAYNEQFF.

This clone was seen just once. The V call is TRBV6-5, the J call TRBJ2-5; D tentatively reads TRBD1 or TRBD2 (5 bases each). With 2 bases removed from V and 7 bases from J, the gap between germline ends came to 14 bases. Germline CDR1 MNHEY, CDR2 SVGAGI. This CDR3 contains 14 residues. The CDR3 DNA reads TGTGCCAGCAGTTACGACCCGACGAGGGGGACCCAGTACTTC. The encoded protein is CASSYDPTRGTQYF.

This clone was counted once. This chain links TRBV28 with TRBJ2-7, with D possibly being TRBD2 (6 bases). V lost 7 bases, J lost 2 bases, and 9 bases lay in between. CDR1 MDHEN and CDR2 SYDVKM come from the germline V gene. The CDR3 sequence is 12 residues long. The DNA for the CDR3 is TGTGCCAGCATAACGGGGGCCTACGAGCAGTACTTC. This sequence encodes CASITGAYEQYF. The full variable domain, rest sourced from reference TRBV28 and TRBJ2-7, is DVKVTQSSRYLVKRTGEKVFLECVQDMDHENMFWYRQDPGLGLRLIYFSYDVKMKEKGDIPEGYSVSREKKERFSLILESASTNQTSMYLCASITGAYEQYFGPGTRLTVT.

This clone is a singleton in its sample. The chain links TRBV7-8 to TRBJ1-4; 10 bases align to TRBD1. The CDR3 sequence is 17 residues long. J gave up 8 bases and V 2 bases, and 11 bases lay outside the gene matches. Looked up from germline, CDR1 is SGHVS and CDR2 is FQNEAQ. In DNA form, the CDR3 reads TGTGCCAGCAGCTTATCCGGGACAGGGGTCCCTAGGGAAAAACTGTTTTTT. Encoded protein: CASSLSGTGVPREKLFF.